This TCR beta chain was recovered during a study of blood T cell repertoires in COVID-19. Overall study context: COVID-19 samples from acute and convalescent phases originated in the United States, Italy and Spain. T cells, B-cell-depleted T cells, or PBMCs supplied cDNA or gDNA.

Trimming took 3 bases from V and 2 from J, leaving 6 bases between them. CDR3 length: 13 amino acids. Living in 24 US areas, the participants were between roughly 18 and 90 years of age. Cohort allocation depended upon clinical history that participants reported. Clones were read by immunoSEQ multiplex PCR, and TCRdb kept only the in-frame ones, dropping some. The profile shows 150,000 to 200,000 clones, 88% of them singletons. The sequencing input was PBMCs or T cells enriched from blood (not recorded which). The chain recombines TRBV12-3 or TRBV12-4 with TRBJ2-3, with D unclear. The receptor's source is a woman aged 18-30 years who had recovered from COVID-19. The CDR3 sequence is CASSFSLTDTQYF. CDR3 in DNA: TGTGCCAGCAGTTTCTCACTCACAGATACGCAGTATTTT.